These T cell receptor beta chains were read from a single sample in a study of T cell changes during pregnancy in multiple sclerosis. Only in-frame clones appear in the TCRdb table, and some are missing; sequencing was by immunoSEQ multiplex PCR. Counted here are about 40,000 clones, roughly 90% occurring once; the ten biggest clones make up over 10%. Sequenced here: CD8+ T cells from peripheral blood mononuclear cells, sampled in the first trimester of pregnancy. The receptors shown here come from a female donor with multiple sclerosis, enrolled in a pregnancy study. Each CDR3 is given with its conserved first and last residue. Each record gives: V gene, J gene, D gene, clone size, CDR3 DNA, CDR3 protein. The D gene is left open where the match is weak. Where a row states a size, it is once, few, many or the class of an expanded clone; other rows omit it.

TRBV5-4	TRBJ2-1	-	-	TGTGCCAGCATCAGGGACTCGGGTGAGCAGTTCTTC	CASIRDSGEQFF
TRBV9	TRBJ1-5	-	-	TGTGCCAGCAGCGTATCGGGTAGCAATCAGCCCCAGCATTTT	CASSVSGSNQPQHF
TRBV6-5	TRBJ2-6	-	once	TGTGCCAGCAGTTACCACAGGAGCTCTGGGGCCAACGTCCTGACTTTC	CASSYHRSSGANVLTF
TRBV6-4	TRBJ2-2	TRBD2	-	TGTGCCAGCAGTGAAGTGAGCGGGGGGCAGAACACCGGGGAGCTGTTTTTT	CASSEVSGGQNTGELFF
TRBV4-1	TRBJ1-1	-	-	TGCGCCAGCAGCACTCCAATTGAAGAGGGGGACACTGAAGCTTTCTTT	CASSTPIEEGDTEAFF
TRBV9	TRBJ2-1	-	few	TGTGCCAGCAGCGTTAGGGCGGGGGCCCCGGGGGAGCAGTTCTTC	CASSVRAGAPGEQFF
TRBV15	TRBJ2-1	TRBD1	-	TGTGCCACCAGCAGAGTTGACAGGGCAGGCGACAATGAGCAGTTCTTC	CATSRVDRAGDNEQFF
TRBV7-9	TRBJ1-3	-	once	TGTGCCAGCAGCCACGAGGGCGAGGGGGTCAGAAACACCATATATTTT	CASSHEGEGVRNTIYF
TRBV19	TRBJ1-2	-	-	TGTGCCAGTAGTACAGGGTATGGCTACACCTTC	CASSTGYGYTF
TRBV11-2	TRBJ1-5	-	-	TGTGCCAGCAGCTTAGCTGGGGAGAGCAATCAGCCCCAGCATTTT	CASSLAGESNQPQHF
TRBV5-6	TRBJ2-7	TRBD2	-	TGTGCCAGCAGCAGAGGCGGGGGGAATCCCTACGAGCAGTACTTC	CASSRGGGNPYEQYF
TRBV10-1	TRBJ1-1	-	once	TGCGATCCCAGGGCAAGCAATTTGAACACTGAAGCTTTCTTT	CDPRASNLNTEAFF
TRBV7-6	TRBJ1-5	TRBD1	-	TGTGCCAGCAGCTTAGCGACAGGGTGGGATCAGCCCCAGCATTTT	CASSLATGWDQPQHF
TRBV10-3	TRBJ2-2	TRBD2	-	TGTGCCATCAACAAAAAGGGGACTAGCGGGGGGGCCGGCACCGGGGAGCTGTTTTTT	CAINKKGTSGGAGTGELFF
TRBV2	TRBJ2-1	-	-	TGTGCCAGCAGTGGAGATTACAGGGCAAAGGTAGTGTACAATGAGCAGTTCTTC	CASSGDYRAKVVYNEQFF
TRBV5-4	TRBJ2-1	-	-	TGTGCCAGCACCACGCCGGGGGTCTTCTACAATGAGCAGTTCTTC	CASTTPGVFYNEQFF
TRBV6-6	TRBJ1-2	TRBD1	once	TGTGCCAGCACTATTGGGACAGTCGGCTACACCTTC	CASTIGTVGYTF
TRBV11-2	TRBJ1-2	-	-	TGTGCCAGCAGCTTTGGCTCTAACTATGGCTACACCTTC	CASSFGSNYGYTF
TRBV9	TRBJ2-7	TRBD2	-	TGTGCCAGCAGCGCCTTTAGCGGGGGGGCCCCCGCAGGGAGCGAGCAGTACTTC	CASSAFSGGAPAGSEQYF
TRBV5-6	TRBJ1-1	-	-	TGTGCCAGCAGCTTGGTGGGGGCGGATGAAGCTTTCTTT	CASSLVGADEAFF
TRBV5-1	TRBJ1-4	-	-	TGCGCCAGCAGCTTGGAACAGCTGAATGAAAAACTGTTTTTT	CASSLEQLNEKLFF
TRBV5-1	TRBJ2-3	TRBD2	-	TGCGCCAGCGGATGGCCGGGACTAGCGAACACAGATACGCAGTATTTT	CASGWPGLANTDTQYF
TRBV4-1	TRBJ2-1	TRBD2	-	TGCGCCAGCAGCCAAGTGACTAGCCTTGAGCAGTTCTTC	CASSQVTSLEQFF
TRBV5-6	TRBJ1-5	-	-	TGTGCCAGCAGCTTGGGACAGCCCAATCAGCCCCAGCATTTT	CASSLGQPNQPQHF
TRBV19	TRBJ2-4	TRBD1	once	TGTGCCAGTGTAGGGGTGACAGGGACACATTTGGGAGCCAAAAACATTCAGTACTTC	CASVGVTGTHLGAKNIQYF
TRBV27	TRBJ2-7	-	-	TGTGCCAGCAGTTTATCCCTGACCGGAACAGCCTACGAGCAGTACTTC	CASSLSLTGTAYEQYF
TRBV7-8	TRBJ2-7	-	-	TGTGCCAGCAGCTCCCCCCGGGGTATCCTCTCCTACGAGCAGTACTTC	CASSSPRGILSYEQYF
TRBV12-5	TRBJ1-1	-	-	TGTGCTAGTGGTTTGTCAAAGAACACTGAAGCTTTCTTT	CASGLSKNTEAFF
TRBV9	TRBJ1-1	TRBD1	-	TGTGCCAGCAACCTTGGACAGGGTGAAGCTTTCTTT	CASNLGQGEAFF
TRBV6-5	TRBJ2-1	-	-	TGTGCCAGCAGTCTAGGTCTGGATGAGCAGTTCTTC	CASSLGLDEQFF
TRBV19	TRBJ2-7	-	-	TGTGCCAGTAGTATCCTGGGGCTATCCGACGAGCAGTACTTC	CASSILGLSDEQYF
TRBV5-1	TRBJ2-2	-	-	TGCGCCAGCAGCCGAGAGACCGGGGAGCTGTTTTTT	CASSRETGELFF
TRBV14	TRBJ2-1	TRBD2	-	TGTGCCAGCAGCCAAGATCGCGGGCCGGGGGGTTACAATGAGCAGTTCTTC	CASSQDRGPGGYNEQFF
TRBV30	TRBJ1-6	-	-	TGTGCCTGGAGTGTACCGGGGGGCGCAACGGACCCCCCCCTCCACTTT	CAWSVPGGATDPPLHF
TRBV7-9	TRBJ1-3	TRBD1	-	TGTGCCAGCAGCATAACAGGGGCTGGAAACACCATATATTTT	CASSITGAGNTIYF
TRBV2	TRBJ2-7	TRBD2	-	TGTGCCAGCAACCCCGGCCCCACTAGCGGGAAAACCTACGAGCAGTACTTC	CASNPGPTSGKTYEQYF
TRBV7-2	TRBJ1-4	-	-	TGTGCCAGCAGCCAAACTGCAACTAATGAAAAACTGTTTTTT	CASSQTATNEKLFF
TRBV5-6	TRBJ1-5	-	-	TGTGCCAGCAGCTTTGGCCGGGTCGGCGGGCAGCCCCAGCATTTT	CASSFGRVGGQPQHF
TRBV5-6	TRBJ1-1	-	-	TGTGCCAGCAGCTTCGGGAGCAACACTGAAGCTTTCTTT	CASSFGSNTEAFF